This T cell receptor (beta chain) stems from a study of shared clonotypes between healthy human individuals. There are 15 residues in the CDR3. CDR1 SQVTM and CDR2 ANQGSEA come from the germline V gene. V shed 0 bases, J shed 2 bases, and the junction held 5 bases outside the gene matches. Profiling relied on immunoSEQ multiplex PCR, and the TCRdb table lists in-frame clones only, not all of them. The sample comprises 2.3 million or so clones, approximately 93% of which are singletons, and about 0.41% rests with the top ten. Material for sequencing was naive CD4+ T cells from PBMCs. Indicated subset: CD45RA+ positively selected. This clonotype was sampled from a man younger than 35 in good health. Some clones in this sample may be carry-over from other donors' samples. This sequence joins TRBV29-1 and TRBJ2-7, with 9 bases lining up with TRBD2. This chain's CDR3 is CSVEDMTSGTYEQYF. The CDR3 DNA is TGCAGCGTTGAAGATATGACTAGCGGAACCTACGAGCAGTACTTC.